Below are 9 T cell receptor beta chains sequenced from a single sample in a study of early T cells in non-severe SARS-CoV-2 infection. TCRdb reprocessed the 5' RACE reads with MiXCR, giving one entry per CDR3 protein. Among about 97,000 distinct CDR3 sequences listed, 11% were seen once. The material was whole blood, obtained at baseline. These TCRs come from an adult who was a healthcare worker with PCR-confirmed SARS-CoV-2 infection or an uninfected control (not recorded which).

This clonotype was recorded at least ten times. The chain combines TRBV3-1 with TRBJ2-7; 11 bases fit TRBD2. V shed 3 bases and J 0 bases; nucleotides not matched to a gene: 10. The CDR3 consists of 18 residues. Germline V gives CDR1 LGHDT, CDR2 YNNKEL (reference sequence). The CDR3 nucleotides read TGTGCCAGCAGCCATTGGCACTCTAGCGGGGGGCTCTCCTACGAGCAGTACTTC. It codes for CASSHWHSSGGLSYEQYF.

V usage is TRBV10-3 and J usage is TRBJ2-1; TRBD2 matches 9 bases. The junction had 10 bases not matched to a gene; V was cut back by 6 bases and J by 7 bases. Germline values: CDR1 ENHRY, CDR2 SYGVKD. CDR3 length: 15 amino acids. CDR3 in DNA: TGTGCCATCAGGAGGGCACTAGCGGGTGAGAATGAGCAGTTCTTC. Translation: CAIRRALAGENEQFF.

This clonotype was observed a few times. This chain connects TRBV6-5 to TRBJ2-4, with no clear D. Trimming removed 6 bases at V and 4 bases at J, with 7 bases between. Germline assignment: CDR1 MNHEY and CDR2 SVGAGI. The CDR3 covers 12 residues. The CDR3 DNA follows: TGTGCCAGCAGCTCTGATAAAAACATTCAGTACTTC. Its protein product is CASSSDKNIQYF.

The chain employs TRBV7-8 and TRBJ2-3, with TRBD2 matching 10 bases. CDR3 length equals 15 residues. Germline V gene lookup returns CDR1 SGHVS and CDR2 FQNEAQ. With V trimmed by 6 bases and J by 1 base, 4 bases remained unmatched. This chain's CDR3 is CASRRGTSGTDTQYF. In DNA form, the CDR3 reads TGTGCCAGCAGAAGGGGGACTAGCGGCACAGATACGCAGTATTTT.

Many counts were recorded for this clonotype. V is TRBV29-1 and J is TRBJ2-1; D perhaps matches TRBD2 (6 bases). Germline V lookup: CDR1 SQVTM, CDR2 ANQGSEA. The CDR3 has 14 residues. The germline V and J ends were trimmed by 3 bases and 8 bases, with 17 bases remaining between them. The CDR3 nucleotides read TGCAGCGTTGACCGGCGGGAACTGATAGATGAGCAGTTCTTC. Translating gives CSVDRRELIDEQFF.

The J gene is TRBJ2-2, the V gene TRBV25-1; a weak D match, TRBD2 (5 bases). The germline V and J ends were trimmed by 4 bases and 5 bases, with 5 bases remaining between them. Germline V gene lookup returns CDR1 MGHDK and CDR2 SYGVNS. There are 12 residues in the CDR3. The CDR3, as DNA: TGTGCCAGCAGTGCGGGGACCGGGGAGCTGTTTTTT. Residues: CASSAGTGELFF.

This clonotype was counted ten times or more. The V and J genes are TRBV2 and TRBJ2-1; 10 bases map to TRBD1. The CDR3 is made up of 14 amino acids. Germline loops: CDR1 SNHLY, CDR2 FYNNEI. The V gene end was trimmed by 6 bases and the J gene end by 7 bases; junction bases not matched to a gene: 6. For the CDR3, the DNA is TGTGCCAGCAGGGGGGACAGGGGACTAAATGAGCAGTTCTTC. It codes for CASRGDRGLNEQFF. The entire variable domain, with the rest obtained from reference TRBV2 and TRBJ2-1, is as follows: EPEVTQTPSHQVTQMGQEVILRCVPISNHLYFYWYRQILGQKVEFLVSFYNNEISEKSEIFDDQFSVERPDGSNFTLKIRSTKLEDSAMYFCASRGDRGLNEQFFGPGTRLTVL.

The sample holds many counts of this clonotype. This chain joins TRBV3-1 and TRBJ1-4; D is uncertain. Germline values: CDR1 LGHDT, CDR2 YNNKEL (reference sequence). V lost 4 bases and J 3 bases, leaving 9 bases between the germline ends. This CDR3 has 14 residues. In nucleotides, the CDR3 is TGTGCCAGCAGCCGGACGTCGTCTAATGAAAAACTGTTTTTT. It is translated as CASSRTSSNEKLFF.

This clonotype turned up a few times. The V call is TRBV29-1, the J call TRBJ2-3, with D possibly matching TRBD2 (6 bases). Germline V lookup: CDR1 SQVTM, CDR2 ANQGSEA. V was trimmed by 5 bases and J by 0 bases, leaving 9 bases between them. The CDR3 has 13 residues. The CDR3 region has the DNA TGCAGCGTTAGGGCGGGGAGCACAGATACGCAGTATTTT. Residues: CSVRAGSTDTQYF.